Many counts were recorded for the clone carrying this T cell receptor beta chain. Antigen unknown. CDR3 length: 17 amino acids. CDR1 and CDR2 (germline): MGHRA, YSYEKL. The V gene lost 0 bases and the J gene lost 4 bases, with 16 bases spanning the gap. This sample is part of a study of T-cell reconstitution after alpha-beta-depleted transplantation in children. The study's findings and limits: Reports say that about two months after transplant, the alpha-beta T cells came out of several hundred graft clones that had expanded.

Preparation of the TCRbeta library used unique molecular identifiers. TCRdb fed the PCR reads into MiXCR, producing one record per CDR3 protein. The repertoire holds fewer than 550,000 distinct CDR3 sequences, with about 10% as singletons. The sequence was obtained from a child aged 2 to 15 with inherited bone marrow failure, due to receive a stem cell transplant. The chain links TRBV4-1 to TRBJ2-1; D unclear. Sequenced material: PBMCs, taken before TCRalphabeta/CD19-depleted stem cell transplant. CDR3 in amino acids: CASSQDGKTGAYNEQFF. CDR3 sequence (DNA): TGCGCCAGCAGCCAAGATGGTAAGACGGGCGCATACAATGAGCAGTTCTTC.